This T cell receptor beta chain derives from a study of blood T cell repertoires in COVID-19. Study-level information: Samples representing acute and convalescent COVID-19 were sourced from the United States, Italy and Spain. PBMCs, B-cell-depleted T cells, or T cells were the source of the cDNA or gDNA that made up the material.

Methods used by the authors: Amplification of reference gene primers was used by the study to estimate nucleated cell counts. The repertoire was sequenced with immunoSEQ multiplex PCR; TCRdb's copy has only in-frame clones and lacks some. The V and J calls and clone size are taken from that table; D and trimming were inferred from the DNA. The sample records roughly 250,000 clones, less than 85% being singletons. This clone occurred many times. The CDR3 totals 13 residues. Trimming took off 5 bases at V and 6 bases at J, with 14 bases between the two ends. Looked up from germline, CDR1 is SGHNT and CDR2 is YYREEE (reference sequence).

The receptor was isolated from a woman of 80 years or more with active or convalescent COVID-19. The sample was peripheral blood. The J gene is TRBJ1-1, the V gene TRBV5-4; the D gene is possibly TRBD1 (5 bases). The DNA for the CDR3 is TGTGCCAGCAGGATCGACCGGGGGGCTGAAGCTTTCTTT. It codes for CASRIDRGAEAFF.